These 19 T cell receptor beta chains share one sample of origin, sequenced in a study of cytomegalovirus exposure and HLA in healthy donors. It was with 60 Vbeta and 13 Jbeta primers that the PCR ran. The table came from immunoSEQ multiplex PCR; TCRdb's copy has only in-frame clones and leaves some out. The repertoire holds around 210,000 clones, with about 85% as singletons. Sequenced material: PBMCs. The receptors stem from a girl aged 2-10 years in good health and CMV-seronegative.

The chain joins TRBV12-5 to TRBJ2-5; 7 bases agree with TRBD1. Per the germline V gene, CDR1 is LGHNT and CDR2 is FRNRAP. Losses at the gene ends were 3 bases for V and 5 bases for J; bases not matched to a gene: 3. The CDR3 length is 13 residues. The CDR3 spells CASGFSTGETQYF. The CDR3 DNA is TGTGCTAGTGGTTTCTCGACAGGGGAGACCCAGTACTTC.

This clone was counted only a few times. The rearrangement links TRBV6-1 to TRBJ1-1; D is uncertain. This CDR3 is 13 amino acids long. The germline gives CDR1 MNHNS, CDR2 SASEGT. The V gene lost 3 bases and the J gene lost 6 bases, with 11 bases spanning the gap. CDR3 sequence (DNA): TGTGCCAGCAGTGATGTAGGGAGTGCTGAAGCTTTCTTT. Translating it yields CASSDVGSAEAFF.

V gene TRBV6-1 combines with J gene TRBJ2-7; TRBD2 matches 10 bases. Per germline, CDR1 MNHNS and CDR2 SASEGT. V lost 3 bases, J lost 4 bases, and 6 bases stayed unmatched. The CDR3 extends over 15 amino acids. The DNA for the CDR3 is TGTGCCAGCAGTGACTCCTCTAGCGGGAGATACGAGCAGTACTTC. Translated: CASSDSSSGRYEQYF.

This chain links TRBV10-3 with TRBJ1-1, with 10 bases identical to TRBD1. Germline CDR1 reads ENHRY; CDR2 reads SYGVKD. Unmatched junction bases numbered 12, after V lost 10 bases and J lost 4 bases. The length of the CDR3 is 15 residues. The chain's CDR3 is CASSPVDRGSTEAFF. The CDR3, as DNA: TGTGCCAGCAGCCCTGTGGACAGGGGGAGCACTGAAGCTTTCTTT.

The rearrangement uses TRBV14 and TRBJ1-1; no clear D gene. The V end lost 0 bases, the J end lost 4 bases, and 9 bases lay between the germline ends. The CDR3 totals 14 residues. The germline CDR1 and CDR2 sequences are SGHDN and FVKESK. The chain's CDR3 is CASSQDLSGTEAFF. CDR3 sequence (DNA): TGTGCCAGCAGCCAAGACCTGAGCGGCACTGAAGCTTTCTTT.

This rearrangement joins TRBV6-1 to TRBJ1-6; no clear D. Between the trimmed V and J ends, which lost 6 bases and 5 bases, there was a span of 11 bases. The CDR3 is 14 residues long. From germline, CDR1 is MNHNS and CDR2 SASEGT. CDR3 in amino acids: CASSPITDNSPLHF. Written as DNA, the CDR3 is TGTGCCAGCAGCCCCATCACGGATAATTCACCCCTCCACTTT.

This rearrangement joins TRBV15 to TRBJ1-1; TRBD1 is a possible D gene (5 bases). CDR1 is LNHNV, CDR2 YYDKDF, per germline (reference sequence). V lost 1 base and J 1 base, leaving 7 bases between the germline ends. CDR3 length: 14 amino acids. CDR3 sequence (DNA): TGTGCCACCAGCAGAGCGGGGGGGAACACTGAAGCTTTCTTT. Protein product: CATSRAGGNTEAFF. Combining the CDR3 with reference TRBV15 and TRBJ1-1 gives the whole variable domain DAMVIQNPRYQVTQFGKPVTLSCSQTLNHNVMYWYQQKSSQAPKLLFHYYDKDFNNEADTPDNFQSRRPNTSFCFLDIRSPGLGDTAMYLCATSRAGGNTEAFFGQGTRLTVV.

This chain uses TRBV18 with TRBJ2-1, with TRBD2 matching 8 bases. Germline V lookup: CDR1 KGHSH, CDR2 LQKENI. The CDR3 is 15 residues long. V shed 2 bases and J 3 bases; nucleotides not matched to a gene: 3. The CDR3 region has the DNA TGTGCCAGCTCACCATCGAGCGGGGGCTACAATGAGCAGTTCTTC. Translation gives CASSPSSGGYNEQFF.

In nucleotides, the CDR3 is TGTGCCAGCAGTTTATCCATCGGGGAGCTGTTTTTT. Translation gives CASSLSIGELFF. This sequence joins TRBV27 and TRBJ2-2, with no clear D. Germline lookup yields CDR1 MNHEY and CDR2 SMNVEV (reference sequence). The CDR3 contains 12 residues. V was trimmed by 0 bases and J by 7 bases, leaving 3 bases between them.

This rearrangement joins TRBV5-4 to TRBJ2-1; 9 positions agree with TRBD2. The CDR3 length is 15 residues. After removal of 4 bases from V and 9 bases from J, the junction contained 11 bases not matched to a gene. Looked up from germline, CDR1 is SGHNT and CDR2 is YYREEE (reference sequence). In DNA form, the CDR3 reads TGTGCCAGCAGCCAAGAGGCGGGGGGGAGTGTTGAGCAGTTCTTC. Residues: CASSQEAGGSVEQFF.

In DNA, the CDR3 is TGTGCCAGCAGCCTGCAGGGGCATACCTATGGCTACACCTTC. The encoded protein is CASSLQGHTYGYTF. The chain uses TRBV14 and TRBJ1-2; maybe TRBD1 (6 bases). The V gene's germline CDR1 is SGHDN and CDR2 FVKESK. Trimming shortened V by 4 bases and J by 4 bases, and 13 bases separated the two germline ends. This CDR3 has 14 amino acids.

The chain employs TRBV29-1 and TRBJ1-2, with a weak D call TRBD1 (5 bases). V lost 7 bases to trimming and J lost 3 bases, with 12 bases between them. The germline gives CDR1 SQVTM, CDR2 ANQGSEA. There are 12 residues in the CDR3. CDR3 loop: CSAPGRDYGYTF. The CDR3 nucleotides are TGCAGCGCCCCAGGCAGGGACTATGGCTACACCTTC. Looking up the rest from reference TRBV29-1 and TRBJ1-2 gives the full variable domain: SAVISQKPSRDICQRGTSLTIQCQVDSQVTMMFWYRQQPGQSLTLIATANQGSEATYESGFVIDKFPISRPNLTFSTLTVSNMSPEDSSIYLCSAPGRDYGYTFGSGTRLTVV.

The rearrangement joins TRBV5-1 to TRBJ1-6; D call uncertain. The CDR3 contains 13 residues. CDR1 and CDR2 (germline): SGHRS, YFSETQ. V was trimmed by 2 bases and J by 5 bases, leaving 5 bases between them. This chain's CDR3 is CASSFSDNSPLHF. The CDR3 nucleotides are TGCGCCAGCAGCTTTAGTGATAATTCACCCCTCCACTTT.

The V call is TRBV6-1, the J call TRBJ2-7; the match to TRBD1 covers 7 bases. Trimming cost V 6 bases and J 4 bases; bases outside gene matches: 0. The CDR3 contains 11 residues. Per germline, CDR1 MNHNS and CDR2 SASEGT. CDR3 sequence reads: CASRTGYEQYF. In DNA form, the CDR3 reads TGTGCCAGCAGGACAGGGTACGAGCAGTACTTC.

The chain employs TRBV6-1 and TRBJ1-5, with D perhaps matching TRBD1 (6 bases). Germline CDR1 reads MNHNS; CDR2 reads SASEGT. CDR3 length: 13 residues. V lost 5 bases, J lost 8 bases, and 13 bases lay in between. CDR3 DNA: TGTGCCAGCAGTTTACAGGGTTGGGAGCCCCAGCATTTT. Protein sequence: CASSLQGWEPQHF.

In this sample, this clone turned up a few times. The rearrangement joins TRBV6-1 to TRBJ1-1, with D perhaps matching TRBD1 (6 bases). CDR3 size: 13 residues. V dropped 6 bases and J dropped 1 base, with 9 bases sitting between them. Per the germline V gene, CDR1 is MNHNS and CDR2 is SASEGT. This chain's CDR3 is CASRSTGNTEAFF. For the CDR3, the DNA is TGTGCCAGCAGGTCGACAGGGAACACTGAAGCTTTCTTT.

J is TRBJ1-5 and V is TRBV18, with TRBD1 matching over 8 bases. The trim removed 3 bases at V and 3 bases at J, leaving 4 bases unmatched. This CDR3 has 15 residues. Germline V gene lookup returns CDR1 KGHSH and CDR2 LQKENI. The CDR3 coding sequence is TGTGCCAGCTCACCTAGACAGGGGACCAATCAGCCCCAGCATTTT. It encodes CASSPRQGTNQPQHF.

V gene TRBV30 combines with J gene TRBJ1-6; D may be TRBD1 (5 bases). Germline V gene data show CDR1 as GTSNPN and CDR2 as SVGIG (reference sequence). This CDR3 spans 15 amino acids. V shed 5 bases and J shed 0 bases, with 11 bases lying between them. CDR3 protein: CAWASGGSYNSPLHF. The CDR3 DNA reads TGTGCCTGGGCTTCCGGGGGCTCCTATAATTCACCCCTCCACTTT.

The CDR3 loop reads CASRAQGDNTGELFF. CDR3 in DNA: TGTGCCAGCAGGGCGCAGGGCGATAACACCGGGGAGCTGTTTTTT. This rearrangement joins TRBV2 to TRBJ2-2, with D possibly TRBD1 on 5 matching bases. The CDR3 is made up of 15 amino acids. V was cut by 6 bases and J by 2 bases, with 13 bases left in between. Germline V gene sequence: CDR1 SNHLY, CDR2 FYNNEI.